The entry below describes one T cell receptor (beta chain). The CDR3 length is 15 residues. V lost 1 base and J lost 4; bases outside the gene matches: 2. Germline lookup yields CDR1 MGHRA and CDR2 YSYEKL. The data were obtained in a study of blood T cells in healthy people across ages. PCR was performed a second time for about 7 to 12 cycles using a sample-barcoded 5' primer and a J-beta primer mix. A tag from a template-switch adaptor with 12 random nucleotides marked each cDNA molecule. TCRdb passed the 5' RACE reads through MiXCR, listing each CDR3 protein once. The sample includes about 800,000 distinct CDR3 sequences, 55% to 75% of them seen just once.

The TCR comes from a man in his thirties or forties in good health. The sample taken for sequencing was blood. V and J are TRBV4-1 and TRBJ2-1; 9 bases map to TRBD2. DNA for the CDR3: TGCGCCAGCAGCCAAGCTAGCGGGAATTACAATGAGCAGTTCTTC. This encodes CASSQASGNYNEQFF.